Below are 30 T cell receptor beta chains sequenced from a single sample in a study of tumor-infiltrating lymphocytes in primary liver carcinoma. Blood RNA was derived from unsorted whole blood, and germline DNA was extracted too. Total RNA amounting to around 450 ng was the source from which TCR beta cDNA was made with a constant-region primer. Library construction for TCR beta comprised three nested multiplex PCR rounds performed with slightly modified ARM-PCR. The study ran its first two PCR rounds for 9 to 10 cycles each, using TRBV1-TRBV30 forward primers and a C-beta reverse primer. TCRdb reanalysed the multiplex PCR reads using MiXCR and keeps one entry per CDR3 protein. The sample lists 300,000 to 400,000 distinct CDR3 sequences, 65% occurring once. Sequences were obtained from peripheral blood. The receptors derive from a middle-aged man with primary liver carcinoma and hepatitis B virus infection.

Remarks on this clonotype: This is likely a read error, given that the CDR3 carries no conserved phenylalanine or tryptophan at its end. This rearrangement joins TRBV5-4 to TRBJ1-5, with D tentatively TRBD1 (6 bases). The germline gives CDR1 SGHNT, CDR2 YYREEE (reference sequence). The CDR3 totals 16 residues. V lost 2 bases to trimming and J lost 4 bases, with 16 bases between them. The CDR3 is CASSFGGSTGNQPQHL. The CDR3 DNA is TGTGCCAGCAGCTTCGGAGGGAGCACAGGGAATCAGCCCCAGCATCTT.

There are many counts of this clonotype. The J gene is TRBJ2-6, the V gene TRBV10-3; TRBD1 or TRBD2 may be the D gene (5 bases each). The V end lost 6 bases, the J end lost 0 bases, and 9 bases lay between the germline ends. Germline CDR1 reads ENHRY; CDR2 reads SYGVKD. This CDR3 has 15 residues. CDR3: CAISGTVSGANVLTF. In DNA form, the CDR3 reads TGTGCCATCAGCGGGACGGTCTCTGGGGCCAACGTCCTGACTTTC.

As concerns this clonotype: At one of its ends the junction is not consistent with the germline gene, which may arise from a read error. The chain employs TRBV6-1 and TRBJ2-7; D possibly uses TRBD1 or TRBD2 (5 bases each). This CDR3 is built from 17 residues. Germline V gene sequence: CDR1 MNHNS, CDR2 SASEGT. The CDR3 is CACSAVVTGRVNYEQYF. Written as DNA, the CDR3 is TGTGCCTGCAGCGCGGTCGTTACGGGGCGGGTGAACTACGAGCAGTACTTC.

Only a few counts were recorded for this clonotype. V usage is TRBV14 and J usage is TRBJ1-2; D is ambiguous. Germline-derived CDR1 and CDR2 are SGHDN and FVKESK. V dropped 0 bases and J dropped 5 bases, with 7 bases sitting between them. This CDR3 comprises 13 residues. The CDR3 coding sequence is TGTGCCAGCAGCCAAGACCGGAAGTATGGCTACACCTTC. Encoded protein: CASSQDRKYGYTF.

DNA for the CDR3: TGTGCCAGCAGGGAACAACTGGGACTAGCGGGACAGAGCTCCTACAATGAGCAGTTCTTC. It codes for CASREQLGLAGQSSYNEQFF. The chain carries TRBV6-1 and TRBJ2-1; 13 bases align to TRBD2. V was clipped by 6 bases and J by 0 bases; unmatched bases: 14. CDR1 is MNHNS, CDR2 SASEGT, per germline. CDR3 length: 20 amino acids.

A remark on this clonotype: A much larger clone sits a single nucleotide away, making a read error possible. V and J are TRBV12-3 or TRBV12-4 and TRBJ1-2, with D possibly TRBD1 on 6 matching bases. The CDR3 is 14 residues long. V was cut by 6 bases and J by 7 bases, with 18 bases left in between. CDR3 DNA: TGTGCCAGCAGCCAGCAGGGGCGCTTGCCTGGCTACACCTTC. It translates to CASSQQGRLPGYTF.

The V call is TRBV5-1, the J call TRBJ1-4, with D unclear. Germline V gives CDR1 SGHRS, CDR2 YFSETQ. The CDR3 sequence is 17 residues long. Trimming left V 2 bases short and J 0 bases short, with 14 bases between. The CDR3 DNA follows: TGCGCCAGCAGCTTAGGCGGAATGACGGCAACTAATGAAAAACTGTTTTTT. This translates into CASSLGGMTATNEKLFF.

Regarding this clonotype: Since no conserved phenylalanine or tryptophan closes the CDR3, a read error is the likely cause. The DNA is omitted, as the CDR3 cannot be located on it reliably, and the CDR3 follows TCRdb's listing. The rearrangement joins TRBV7-9 to TRBJ2-3. Looked up from germline, CDR1 is SEHNR and CDR2 is FQNEAQ (reference sequence). The CDR3 is made up of 12 amino acids, end residues included. The CDR3 sequence: CASSLVYPRLYS.

This clonotype has a count of ten or more. The chain uses TRBV29-1 and TRBJ2-3; D is undetermined. This CDR3 has 11 residues. Trimming removed 8 bases at V and 6 bases at J, with 12 bases between. Germline CDR1 and CDR2: SQVTM and ANQGSEA. The CDR3 coding sequence is TGCAGCCCACAATTTCTGGATACGCAGTATTTT. Translated, it gives CSPQFLDTQYF.

This clonotype was seen repeatedly, ten times or more. The V call is TRBV5-1, the J call TRBJ2-5; tentatively, D is TRBD2 (6 bases). This CDR3 spans 13 amino acids. Germline V gives CDR1 SGHRS, CDR2 YFSETQ. The ends were cut back, 6 bases at V and 5 bases at J, with 14 bases in the middle. The CDR3 spells CASKEEGGETQYF. The CDR3 region has the DNA TGCGCCAGCAAGGAGGAAGGAGGGGAGACCCAGTACTTC.

This clonotype was counted between two and nine times. In this CDR3 the conserved last residue, phenylalanine or tryptophan, is missing, so a read error is likely. The genes are TRBV29-1 and TRBJ2-3, with 11 nucleotides matching TRBD2. CDR3 length equals 13 residues. CDR1 SQVTM and CDR2 ANQGSEA come from the germline V gene. V lost 4 bases to trimming and J lost 5 bases; unmatched junction nucleotides: 2. This CDR3 reads CSVGGTSGDTQYS. CDR3 bases: TGCAGCGTTGGTGGGACTAGCGGAGATACGCAGTATTCT.

This clonotype was observed a single time. It may be a read error: a sequence one base away is much more abundant. The chain employs TRBV12-3 or TRBV12-4 and TRBJ2-5; 7 bases match TRBD1. The CDR3 covers 14 residues. CDR3 sequence reads: CTSSTGQRQETQYF. The CDR3 nucleotides read TGTACCAGCAGCACGGGACAGCGCCAAGAGACCCAGTACTTC.

A word on this clonotype: A much larger clone is a single base away; this may be a read error. Given the absence of the conserved phenylalanine or tryptophan at the CDR3 end, a read error is likely. The chain recombines TRBV11-2 with TRBJ2-7; D not certain. With 1 base removed from V and 3 bases from J, the gap between germline ends came to 10 bases. This CDR3 is built from 14 residues. Germline assignment: CDR1 SGHAT and CDR2 FQNNGV. The CDR3 protein is CASSLGVSDYEQYL. CDR3 nucleotide sequence: TGTGCCAGCAGCTTAGGTGTGTCAGACTACGAGCAGTACCTC.

Note on this clonotype: A single base separates this from a much larger clone, so it may be a read error. This chain connects TRBV5-4 to TRBJ2-1, with 8 bases identical to TRBD2. Germline values: CDR1 SGHNT, CDR2 YYREEE (reference sequence). The CDR3 extends over 14 amino acids. The CDR3 nucleotides read TGTGCCAGCAGCTTGAGCGGGGGCGCAGGTGAGCAGTTATTC. Protein sequence: CASSLSGGAGEQLF.

With regard to this clonotype: At one boundary the junction diverges from the germline segment, which might be a read error. J is TRBJ1-1 and V is TRBV11-1; D possibly corresponds to TRBD1 (5 bases). This CDR3 is 13 amino acids long. The germline CDR1 and CDR2 sequences are SGHAT and FQDESV (reference sequence). The CDR3, as DNA: TGTGCCAGCAACTTAGGGGATGTGACTGAAGCATTCTTT. Translated, it gives CASNLGDVTEAFF.

The J gene is TRBJ2-1, the V gene TRBV11-2; the D gene is possibly TRBD2 (6 bases). Germline CDR1 and CDR2: SGHAT and FQNNGV. Trimming took off 1 base at V and 7 bases at J, with 11 bases between the two ends. The CDR3 totals 14 residues. The CDR3, as DNA: TGTGCCAGCAGCTTAGTTTGGAGGGTGAATGAGCAGTTCTTC. It yields the protein CASSLVWRVNEQFF.

The chain carries TRBV28 and TRBJ2-6; D tentatively fits TRBD1 or TRBD2 (5 bases each). The germline V gene encodes CDR1 MDHEN and CDR2 SYDVKM. With 2 bases removed from V and 3 bases from J, the gap between germline ends came to 8 bases. This CDR3 comprises 15 residues. CDR3 region: CASSLRGVGANVLTF. CDR3 nucleotide sequence: TGTGCCAGCAGTTTAAGGGGAGTTGGGGCCAACGTCCTGACTTTC.

The chain carries TRBV28 and TRBJ2-1; 11 nucleotides line up with TRBD2. V lost 3 bases to trimming and J lost 9 bases; unmatched junction nucleotides: 7. The CDR3 runs to 15 residues. Per the germline V gene, CDR1 is MDHEN and CDR2 is SYDVKM. The CDR3 region has the DNA TGTGCCAGCAGTTTGCCAACTAGCGGGAGCGGTGAGCAGTTCTTC. Its translation is CASSLPTSGSGEQFF.

This clonotype was counted a few times. Since no conserved phenylalanine or tryptophan closes the CDR3, a read error is the likely cause. The rearrangement joins TRBV5-6 to TRBJ2-1; tentative D call: TRBD2 (6 bases). The CDR3 has 17 residues. Germline V lookup: CDR1 SGHDT, CDR2 YYEEEE. As DNA, the CDR3 is TGTGCCAGCATCTTGGAAGCGACTAGACTTTTCGACAATGAGCAGTTCTCC. It encodes CASILEATRLFDNEQFS.

Worth noting for this clonotype: Possible read error: a much larger clone is one base away. The gene calls are TRBV7-8 and TRBJ2-7; D unclear. The CDR3 runs 14 residues. Germline V gene lookup returns CDR1 SGHVS and CDR2 FQNEAQ. The CDR3 loop is CVSSLVGVRYEQYF. CDR3 in DNA: TGTGTCAGCAGCTTAGTTGGGGTTAGATACGAGCAGTACTTC. The variable domain in full, with the rest retrieved from reference TRBV7-8 and TRBJ2-7, is GAGVSQSPRYKVAKRGQDVALRCDPISGHVSLFWYQQALGQGPEFLTYFQNEAQLDKSGLPSDRFFAERPEGSVSTLKIQRTQQEDSAVYLCVSSLVGVRYEQYFGPGTRLTVT.

This clonotype appeared a few times. The J gene is TRBJ2-2, the V gene TRBV5-1; TRBD1 agrees at 8 bases. V lost 4 bases, J lost 5 bases, and 4 bases stayed unmatched. The CDR3 covers 14 residues. The germline V gene has CDR1 SGHRS and CDR2 YFSETQ. CDR3 DNA sequence: TGCGCCAGCAGCCTGACAGGGGAAACCGGGGAGCTGTTTTTT. Encoded protein: CASSLTGETGELFF.

This clonotype was observed a few times. The rearrangement uses TRBV6-2 or TRBV6-3 and TRBJ2-1, with 9 bases lining up with TRBD2. This CDR3 comprises 19 residues. J lost 7 bases, V lost 0 bases, and 16 bases had no gene match. Germline loops: CDR1 MNHEY, CDR2 SVGEGT. The CDR3 DNA follows: TGTGCCAGCAGTTACTCTGGCGGGAGGGCTACTTTTGGAAGAAATGAGCAGTTCTTC. Translated: CASSYSGGRATFGRNEQFF.

As for this clonotype: Given a much more abundant clone one base away, this may be a read error. J is TRBJ2-5 and V is TRBV6-6; D call uncertain. From germline, CDR1 is MNHNY and CDR2 SVGAGI (reference sequence). The CDR3 sequence is 13 residues long. The CDR3 is CTSSYSGPRSQYF. Written as DNA, the CDR3 is TGTACCAGCAGTTACTCAGGCCCAAGGAGCCAGTACTTC.

With regard to this clonotype: One junction end disagrees with the germline gene, perhaps due to a read error. The genes are TRBV7-6 and TRBJ2-1; TRBD2 matches at 12 bases. The CDR3 extends over 14 amino acids. CDR1 is SGHVS and CDR2 is FNYEAQ in the germline V gene. CDR3 in amino acids: CASSLAGGWNEQFF. DNA for the CDR3: TGTGCCAGCAGCCTAGCGGGAGGGTGGAATGAGCAGTTCTTC.

Note on this clonotype: The junction does not match germline at one end; this may be a read error. The chain has TRBV11-1 and TRBJ2-7; TRBD1 agrees at 8 bases. The germline V gene has CDR1 SGHAT and CDR2 FQDESV (reference sequence). The CDR3 totals 13 residues. CDR3 in amino acids: CANRGRRSYERYF. CDR3 DNA sequence: TGTGCCAACAGGGGGAGGCGATCCTACGAGCGGTACTTC.

About this clonotype itself: Just one base apart from a much larger clone, this may be a read error. It is likely a read error, because the conserved phenylalanine at the end of the CDR3 is missing. This chain uses TRBV12-3 or TRBV12-4 with TRBJ1-5; 7 bases are shared with TRBD1. The V gene end was trimmed by 6 bases and the J gene end by 7 bases; junction bases not matched to a gene: 6. The CDR3 runs to 13 residues. CDR3 nucleotides: TGTGCCAGCAGCACCGACAGGGCGCAGCCCCAGCATTCT. The encoded protein is CASSTDRAQPQHS.

The V and J genes are TRBV28 and TRBJ1-2; TRBD1 matches 9 bases. Germline values: CDR1 MDHEN, CDR2 SYDVKM. CDR3 length: 12 amino acids. The DNA for the CDR3 is TGTACCACCGCGGACAGGGGCTATGGCTACACCTTC. This codes for CTTADRGYGYTF.

V usage is TRBV5-4 and J usage is TRBJ2-2, with unresolved D. V was pared by 6 bases and J by 3 bases, with 15 bases between. Germline-derived CDR1 and CDR2 are SGHNT and YYREEE (reference sequence). This CDR3 spans 15 amino acids. The CDR3 bases are TGTGCCAGCACCCGCGAGGCAAGGGACACCGGGGAGCTGTTTTTT. It encodes CASTREARDTGELFF.

This clonotype turned up a few times. The chain is built from TRBV6-1 and TRBJ1-2; D is perhaps TRBD1 (6 bases). V was trimmed by 6 bases and J by 10 bases, leaving 27 bases between them. Germline CDR1 and CDR2: MNHNS and SASEGT. The CDR3 is made up of 16 amino acids. The CDR3 nucleotides read TGTGCCAGCAGCATCAGGGCAGGGACAAGCGCTGGAGCCTACACCTTC. This codes for CASSIRAGTSAGAYTF.

Comment on this clonotype: This clone may be a read error of a much larger clone one base away. The conserved closing phenylalanine or tryptophan is absent in this CDR3, likely reflecting a read error. The chain links TRBV29-1 to TRBJ2-2, with a tentative D call TRBD1 (5 bases). This CDR3 is built from 16 residues. Trimming shortened V by 4 bases and J by 1 base, and 16 bases separated the two germline ends. The V gene's germline CDR1 is SQVTM and CDR2 ANQGSEA. The chain's CDR3 is CSVAPDRIRNTGELFL. In nucleotides, the CDR3 is TGCAGCGTTGCCCCCGACAGAATTAGGAACACCGGGGAGCTGTTTCTT.